One sample yielded the 30 T cell receptor beta chains listed below, sequenced in a study of identical twins. Each CDR3 protein gets one entry after TCRdb re-called the 5' RACE reads with MiXCR. Of over 200,000 distinct CDR3 sequences detected, approximately 10% appear once; the ten largest clones hold less than 12%. Sequenced: memory T cells sorted from blood. Receptors originate from a man in his fifties or sixties in good health.

The V call is TRBV9, the J call TRBJ2-3; 7 bases map to TRBD2. This CDR3 contains 16 residues. Trimming at V came to 3 bases and at J to 0 bases, leaving 7 bases not matched to a gene. Per the germline V gene, CDR1 is SGDLS and CDR2 is YYNGEE. CDR3 sequence reads: CASSARDYTSTDTQYF. CDR3 coding DNA: TGTGCCAGCAGCGCCCGGGACTATACTAGCACAGATACGCAGTATTTT.

The sample holds many counts of this clonotype. The chain links TRBV19 to TRBJ2-5; D ambiguous. The germline V and J ends were trimmed by 3 bases and 9 bases, with 14 bases remaining between them. CDR3 size: 13 residues. Per germline, CDR1 LNHDA and CDR2 SQIVND (reference sequence). CDR3 residues: CASSIGPKQAQYF. The CDR3 region has the DNA TGTGCCAGTAGTATCGGACCGAAGCAGGCCCAGTACTTC.

This clonotype was counted ten times or more. This chain connects TRBV3-1 to TRBJ1-3, with D unresolved. This CDR3 is 14 amino acids long. The V end was cut by 0 bases, the J end by 0 bases, with 3 bases between. Germline CDR1 and CDR2: LGHDT and YNNKEL (reference sequence). The CDR3, as DNA: TGTGCCAGCAGCCAAGATCCCTCTGGAAACACCATATATTTT. Its protein is CASSQDPSGNTIYF.

This clonotype was seen only a few times. The chain links TRBV18 to TRBJ1-4, with D unresolved. Trimming took off 4 bases at V and 2 bases at J, with 11 bases between the two ends. CDR3 length equals 15 residues. CDR1 and CDR2 (germline): KGHSH, LQKENI. The CDR3 spells CASSRSRATNEKLFF. The CDR3 nucleotides read TGTGCCAGCTCACGCTCCCGGGCCACTAATGAAAAACTGTTTTTT.

In this sample, this clonotype turned up a few times. This rearrangement joins TRBV4-1 to TRBJ1-2; TRBD1 matches at 7 bases. CDR1 MGHRA and CDR2 YSYEKL come from the germline V gene. The V and J ends lost 4 bases and 2 bases, in that order; junction bases with no gene match: 10. CDR3 length: 16 residues. As DNA, the CDR3 is TGCGCCAGCAGCCCGACTGTAACGACAGGGAACTATGGCTACACCTTC. It codes for CASSPTVTTGNYGYTF.

This clonotype has a count of ten or more. The chain has TRBV12-3 or TRBV12-4 and TRBJ2-2; D might be TRBD1 or TRBD2, each matching 5 bases. This CDR3 contains 15 residues. The V end lost 6 bases, the J end lost 4 bases, and 15 bases lay between the germline ends. The CDR3 region is CASSRDGATTGELFF. DNA of the CDR3: TGTGCCAGCAGCCGGGACGGAGCTACCACCGGGGAGCTGTTTTTT.

This clonotype was seen repeatedly, ten times or more. The V and J genes are TRBV10-3 and TRBJ2-6, with unresolved D. CDR3 size: 14 residues. Germline CDR1 ENHRY, CDR2 SYGVKD. The V and J ends lost 1 base and 4 bases respectively, with 5 bases between them. CDR3 residues: CAISEFGGANVLTF. The DNA of the CDR3 is TGTGCCATCAGTGAGTTCGGCGGGGCCAACGTCCTGACTTTC.

This clonotype has a handful of counts. The CDR3 DNA follows: TGTGCCAGCAGCGAAACCTCTGGCACCGAGCAGTACTTC. Amino acids: CASSETSGTEQYF. V usage is TRBV9 and J usage is TRBJ2-7; D remains unclear. The length of the CDR3 is 13 residues. Germline loops: CDR1 SGDLS, CDR2 YYNGEE. The V and J ends lost 3 bases and 6 bases respectively, with 13 bases between them. The whole variable domain, remainder taken from reference TRBV9 and TRBJ2-7, is DSGVTQTPKHLITATGQRVTLRCSPRSGDLSVYWYQQSLDQGLQFLIQYYNGEERAKGNILERFSAQQFPDLHSELNLSSLELGDSALYFCASSETSGTEQYFGPGTRLTVT.

This clonotype was observed many times. The CDR3 DNA reads as TGTGCCAGCAGTTTTACAGTTAGGCAGCCCCAGCATTTT. It translates to CASSFTVRQPQHF. The chain joins TRBV27 to TRBJ1-5; no reliable D call. The length of the CDR3 is 13 residues. The V gene lost 3 bases and the J gene lost 7 bases, with 10 bases spanning the gap. Germline V gives CDR1 MNHEY, CDR2 SMNVEV (reference sequence).

This clonotype came up many times. The V gene is TRBV20-1, the J gene TRBJ2-7, with 10 bases that match TRBD2. The CDR3 is 18 amino acids. CDR1 DFQATT and CDR2 SNEGSKA come from the germline V gene (reference sequence). With V trimmed by 2 bases and J by 6 bases, 19 bases remained unmatched. Written as DNA, the CDR3 is TGCAGTGCTAGACCAATGGGACTGGCTAGCGGGAGTTCGGGCGAGCAGTACTTC. The encoded protein is CSARPMGLASGSSGEQYF.

The chain employs TRBV6-6 and TRBJ1-4; tentative D call: TRBD1 (6 bases). The CDR3 spans 12 residues. Germline CDR1 is MNHNY and CDR2 is SVGAGI (reference sequence). V dropped 9 bases and J dropped 9 bases, with 14 bases sitting between them. The DNA of the CDR3 is TGTGCCAGTAGACAGGTTTCTCAAAAACTGTTTTTT. Translating gives CASRQVSQKLFF.

At least ten counts were recorded for this clonotype. This sequence joins TRBV15 and TRBJ2-1, with 9 bases that match TRBD2. With V trimmed by 1 base and J by 7 bases, 8 bases remained unmatched. Per germline, CDR1 LNHNV and CDR2 YYDKDF (reference sequence). This CDR3 spans 16 amino acids. CDR3 residues: CATSRVAGGPLNEQFF. As DNA, the CDR3 is TGTGCCACCAGCAGAGTCGCGGGAGGGCCCTTGAATGAGCAGTTCTTC.

This clonotype was recorded many times. The V gene is TRBV28, the J gene TRBJ1-5; no clear D. The CDR3 is 14 residues long. V was pared by 3 bases and J by 3 bases, with 9 bases between. Germline assignment: CDR1 MDHEN and CDR2 SYDVKM. DNA of the CDR3: TGTGCCAGCAGTTTTGTTACAGACAATCAGCCCCAGCATTTT. Protein product: CASSFVTDNQPQHF.

This clonotype was recorded at least ten times. The rearrangement uses TRBV3-1 and TRBJ2-7; D remains unclear. CDR3 length equals 13 residues. Trimming removed 1 base at V and 7 bases at J, with 11 bases between. The germline V gene has CDR1 LGHDT and CDR2 YNNKEL (reference sequence). The CDR3 here is CASSQGSPWEQYF. Written as DNA, the CDR3 is TGTGCCAGCAGCCAAGGGAGCCCTTGGGAGCAGTACTTC.

This rearrangement joins TRBV7-9 to TRBJ2-6; D remains ambiguous. V lost 3 bases, J lost 0 bases, and 9 bases lay in between. The CDR3 spans 16 residues. In germline, CDR1 is SEHNR, CDR2 FQNEAQ (reference sequence). CDR3 residues: CASSFSGISGANVLTF. Here the CDR3 DNA reads TGTGCCAGCAGCTTTTCCGGAATCTCTGGGGCCAACGTCCTGACTTTC.

This sequence joins TRBV6-2 or TRBV6-3 and TRBJ1-5; D ambiguous. This CDR3 comprises 17 residues. The V end lost 2 bases, the J end lost 0 bases, and 14 bases lay between the germline ends. Per the germline V gene, CDR1 is MNHEY and CDR2 is SVGEGT. This CDR3 reads CASSYGEPASSNQPQHF. CDR3 DNA: TGTGCCAGCAGTTACGGGGAGCCGGCGAGTAGCAATCAGCCCCAGCATTTT.

This clonotype was seen a handful of times. V usage is TRBV6-2 or TRBV6-3 and J usage is TRBJ2-1; a possible D gene is TRBD1 (6 bases). Trimming removed 0 bases at V and 9 bases at J, with 21 bases between. CDR1 MNHEY and CDR2 SVGEGT come from the germline V gene. The CDR3 extends over 17 amino acids. The CDR3 DNA sequence: TGTGCCAGCAGTTACTCGACTCTCTCAGGGGTGGTAGGTGAGCAGTTCTTC. Translation gives CASSYSTLSGVVGEQFF.

This clonotype was seen ten or more times. The chain is built from TRBV20-1 and TRBJ2-1; 8 bases map to TRBD2. Losses at the gene ends were 0 bases for V and 6 bases for J; bases not matched to a gene: 7. This CDR3 spans 15 amino acids. The V gene's germline CDR1 is DFQATT and CDR2 SNEGSKA (reference sequence). The CDR3 DNA follows: TGCAGTGCTAGAGATATACGGGAGGGCCGCAATGAGCAGTTCTTC. This translates into CSARDIREGRNEQFF.

This clonotype showed up many times. The V and J genes are TRBV20-1 and TRBJ2-5, with D unclear. V lost 1 base and J lost 5, with 17 bases in between. The V gene's germline CDR1 is DFQATT and CDR2 SNEGSKA (reference sequence). CDR3 length: 15 residues. The CDR3 DNA reads TGCAGTGCTAGAGTTTTTCTGGGAACAGCGGAGACCCAGTACTTC. The encoded protein is CSARVFLGTAETQYF.

The V and J genes are TRBV4-3 and TRBJ2-1; 7 bases fit TRBD2. CDR1 is LGHNA, CDR2 YSLEER, per germline. Trimming took 2 bases from V and 9 from J; bases not matched to a gene: 22. The CDR3 is 19 residues long. The CDR3, as DNA: TGCGCCAGCAGCCAACGGCTAGCGGAGGAGGTAGAGGAATCCGGTGAGCAGTTCTTC. It specifies CASSQRLAEEVEESGEQFF.

V and J are TRBV20-1 and TRBJ2-3; D gene unclear. V was pared by 2 bases and J by 4 bases, with 19 bases between. The CDR3 length is 16 residues. The V gene's germline CDR1 is DFQATT and CDR2 SNEGSKA (reference sequence). The CDR3 DNA follows: TGCAGTGCTAGAACCACCACGGGCTATTACGCAGATACGCAGTATTTT. It translates to CSARTTTGYYADTQYF.

This clonotype was recorded a few times. The chain recombines TRBV4-2 with TRBJ1-3, with D perhaps TRBD1 (6 bases). Germline V CDR1 and CDR2: LGHNA, YNFKEQ. The V end was cut by 0 bases, the J end by 3 bases, with 9 bases between. This CDR3 contains 15 residues. This CDR3 reads CASSQEGGFGNTIYF. In nucleotides, the CDR3 is TGTGCCAGCAGCCAAGAAGGGGGGTTTGGAAACACCATATATTTT.

The V and J genes are TRBV20-1 and TRBJ2-1; tentative D call: TRBD2 (6 bases). The CDR3 extends over 16 amino acids. CDR1 and CDR2 (germline): DFQATT, SNEGSKA (reference sequence). Trimming took 0 bases from V and 4 from J, leaving 16 bases between them. The CDR3: CSARDQAGQKYNEQFF. CDR3 in DNA: TGCAGTGCTAGAGATCAAGCGGGCCAAAAATACAATGAGCAGTTCTTC.

The chain has TRBV2 and TRBJ1-3; D is unresolved. The germline V and J ends were trimmed by 6 bases and 6 bases, with 3 bases remaining between them. Germline V CDR1 and CDR2: SNHLY, FYNNEI. This CDR3 is 10 amino acids long. This CDR3 reads CASRENTIYF. The CDR3 nucleotides read TGTGCCAGCAGAGAAAACACCATATATTTT.

Ten or more counts support this clonotype. The V gene is TRBV12-3 or TRBV12-4, the J gene TRBJ1-4, with a tentative D call TRBD1 (5 bases). The CDR3 loop spans 14 amino acids. The germline V and J ends were trimmed by 7 bases and 10 bases, with 19 bases remaining between them. CDR3 in DNA: TGTGCCAGCACCCCGGGGGGGTCGGCTGGAAAACTGTTTTTT. Its translation is CASTPGGSAGKLFF.

Only a few counts were recorded for this clonotype. The chain has TRBV15 and TRBJ1-5; 11 bases match TRBD1. Germline-derived CDR1 and CDR2 are LNHNV and YYDKDF (reference sequence). With 0 bases clipped from V and 0 bases from J, the junction kept 7 bases outside the gene matches. The CDR3 is 19 residues long. The CDR3 region has the DNA TGTGCCACCAGCAGAGATTCCCCGGGACAGGGGGATAGCAATCAGCCCCAGCATTTT. As protein: CATSRDSPGQGDSNQPQHF.

DNA for the CDR3: TGTGCCATCAGTGAGCCGAGGATAAGGAATCAGCCCCAGCATTTT. This translates into CAISEPRIRNQPQHF. The V and J genes are TRBV10-3 and TRBJ1-5; the D is unclear. Germline V lookup: CDR1 ENHRY, CDR2 SYGVKD. V lost 2 bases and J 4 bases, leaving 12 bases between the germline ends. The CDR3 covers 15 residues.

The J gene is TRBJ2-6, the V gene TRBV20-1; 11 bases match TRBD1. Germline V gives CDR1 DFQATT, CDR2 SNEGSKA (reference sequence). This CDR3 is 18 amino acids long. V was clipped by 5 bases and J by 0 bases; unmatched bases: 9. CDR3 amino acids: CSASNLGTGGSGANVLTF. CDR3 bases: TGCAGTGCTTCCAACTTAGGGACAGGGGGCTCTGGGGCCAACGTCCTGACTTTC.

In this sample, this clonotype turned up a few times. This rearrangement joins TRBV18 to TRBJ2-6; D might be TRBD2 (5 bases). Looked up from germline, CDR1 is KGHSH and CDR2 is LQKENI. The CDR3 sequence is 15 residues long. Trimming took 2 bases from V and 2 from J, leaving 7 bases between them. The CDR3 protein is CASSPGLPGANVLTF. CDR3 sequence (DNA): TGTGCCAGCTCACCAGGACTCCCTGGGGCCAACGTCCTGACTTTC.

This clonotype has a count of ten or more. V usage is TRBV5-5 and J usage is TRBJ1-5; D remains unclear. Trimming left V 0 bases short and J 7 bases short, with 8 bases between. CDR3 size: 13 residues. Germline CDR1 and CDR2: SGHKS and YYEKEE (reference sequence). DNA of the CDR3: TGTGCCAGCAGCTTGGGGTCACAGCAGCCCCAGCATTTT. Translation: CASSLGSQQPQHF.